The rows below give T cell receptor beta chains drawn from one sample of a study of blood T cells in healthy people across ages. TCRdb reprocessed the 5' RACE reads with MiXCR, giving one entry per CDR3 protein. The data show more than 1,400,000 distinct CDR3 sequences, roughly 40% seen once. The sample consisted of blood. The source of these receptors is a woman aged 18-29 years in good health. The CDR3 runs from the conserved cysteine through the conserved F or W. The D gene is left open where the match is weak. Size is omitted from some rows. Given values are once, few, many or a class for expanded clones.

j_call,d_call,clone_size,v_call,cdr3_nt,cdr3_aa
TRBJ1-6,-,-,TRBV3-1,TGTGCCAGCACTCCGGGGCTGGAGAATTCACCCCTCCACTTT,CASTPGLENSPLHF
TRBJ1-6,TRBD1,-,TRBV6-1,TGTGCCAGCAGTGTGACAGGGGAAGACTCACCCCCCCACTTT,CASSVTGEDSPPHF
TRBJ1-6,TRBD1,-,TRBV20-1,TGCAGTGCTAGAGAAGGGACAGGAGGTTCACCCCTCCACTTT,CSAREGTGGSPLHF
TRBJ2-4,TRBD1,few,TRBV7-8,TGTGCCAGCAGCTTCGACAGGGTAGCCAAAAACATTCAGTACTTC,CASSFDRVAKNIQYF
TRBJ1-2,-,once,TRBV5-6,TGTGCCAGCAACACTTTAGAGGGCAGGGCTACCTATGGCTACACCTTC,CASNTLEGRATYGYTF
TRBJ1-2,-,few,TRBV20-1,TGCAGTGCTAGAGGGGGTGGGTACTATGGCTACACCTTC,CSARGGGYYGYTF
TRBJ2-7,-,many,TRBV28,TGTGCCAGCAGTTTTGGCGGGCTCTACGAGCAGTACTTC,CASSFGGLYEQYF
TRBJ2-1,TRBD2,-,TRBV15,TGTGCCATAGGCATGGCGGGAGGGCCCCATGAGCAGTTCTTC,CAIGMAGGPHEQFF
TRBJ2-1,TRBD2,-,TRBV11-2,TGTGCCAGCAGCTGGGTAGCGGGTCCCTACAATGAGCAGTTCTTC,CASSWVAGPYNEQFF
TRBJ2-5,-,-,TRBV6-5,TGTGCCAGCAGTCAGAGTAGGACCCAGTACTTC,CASSQSRTQYF
TRBJ2-5,-,few,TRBV12-3/TRBV12-4,TGTGCCAGCAGTTTAGACGGTGGCCCCCAGTACTTC,CASSLDGGPQYF
TRBJ2-5,TRBD1,-,TRBV20-1,TGCAGTGCTCCCGTGTTGGGGGACAGGGCGTCGGAGACCCAGTACTTC,CSAPVLGDRASETQYF
TRBJ2-1,TRBD2,few,TRBV4-1,TGCGCCAGCAGCCAAGATACAAGCGGGGGGGCTACTGAGTTCTTC,CASSQDTSGGATEFF
TRBJ1-2,-,-,TRBV6-5,TGTGCCAGCAGTGCCGGGACGCCCTATGGCTACACCTTC,CASSAGTPYGYTF
TRBJ2-3,TRBD2,-,TRBV6-6,TGTGCCAGCAGTCCTCGAGCGGGAGAAGGAGATACGCAGTATTTT,CASSPRAGEGDTQYF
TRBJ2-1,TRBD2,few,TRBV4-1,TGCGCCAGCAGCCAAGAAAAAGCGGGGGGGCTGTTTGAGCAGTTCTTC,CASSQEKAGGLFEQFF
TRBJ2-5,TRBD1,-,TRBV20-1,TGCAGTGCTAGAGATGGGACAGCTAGTGTATTTGTCAATGAGCAGTACTTC,CSARDGTASVFVNEQYF
TRBJ2-1,-,-,TRBV5-1,TGCGCCAGCAGCTTGACGAGCGGGACAGCCTACAATGAGCAGTTCTTC,CASSLTSGTAYNEQFF
TRBJ2-2,TRBD1,-,TRBV20-1,TGCAGTGCGTTTCCAGGGGGCATAGGCACCGGGGAGCTGTTTTTT,CSAFPGGIGTGELFF
TRBJ2-5,TRBD2,once,TRBV12-3/TRBV12-4,TGTGCCAGCAGTTTCGGGGGAGGGCCGAGTGAGACCCAGTACTTC,CASSFGGGPSETQYF
TRBJ1-5,-,few,TRBV20-1,TGCAGTGCTAGAGGGGGGATGAGCAATCAGCCCCAGCATTTT,CSARGGMSNQPQHF
TRBJ2-2,-,-,TRBV6-5,TGTGCCAGCAGTGACACTAGAGGAGGGACCGGGGAGCTGTTTTTT,CASSDTRGGTGELFF
TRBJ1-2,-,-,TRBV4-2,TGTGCCAGCAGCCATCCAGGACCGCTTCGCGATGGCTACACCTTC,CASSHPGPLRDGYTF
TRBJ2-3,TRBD1,-,TRBV27,TGTGCCAGTCATGGACAGGGGCCCACAGATACGCAGTATTTT,CASHGQGPTDTQYF
TRBJ2-6,-,many,TRBV12-3/TRBV12-4,TGTGCCAGCAGCTCGGCTGGGGCCAACGTCCTGACTTTC,CASSSAGANVLTF
TRBJ2-3,-,-,TRBV4-1,TGCGCCAGCAGCCAGGAGGGGGCAGGGGGGACAGATACGCAGTATTTT,CASSQEGAGGTDTQYF
TRBJ2-7,TRBD2,few,TRBV7-2,TGTGCCAGCAGCATTAAGCGTTCTAGCGGGAGGGCCGACGAGCAGTACTTC,CASSIKRSSGRADEQYF
TRBJ2-3,-,-,TRBV5-1,TGCGCCAGCAGCTTGGGACAGGCGACTAGCACAGATACGCAGTATTTT,CASSLGQATSTDTQYF
TRBJ2-1,-,-,TRBV7-2,TGTGCCAGCAGCTTAGGGGGACGGGTTGGGAATGAGCAGTTCTTC,CASSLGGRVGNEQFF
TRBJ2-1,-,-,TRBV6-4,TGTGCCAGCAGTGGACCCCACAATGAGCAGTTCTTC,CASSGPHNEQFF
TRBJ2-1,-,once,TRBV20-1,TGCAGTGCTGCCCGGGGGCCTGCCTACAATGAGCAGTTCTTC,CSAARGPAYNEQFF
TRBJ2-7,TRBD1,-,TRBV2,TGTGCCAGCAGCTCGGGACAGAGTCGCTACGAGCAGTACTTC,CASSSGQSRYEQYF
TRBJ2-7,-,-,TRBV10-3,TGTGCCATCAAGGTGGGAGCGGGCGACGAGCAGTACTTC,CAIKVGAGDEQYF
TRBJ1-4,-,-,TRBV7-9,TGTGCCAGCAGCCCCGAAGGTGGCTCCGATGGAAAACTGTTTTTT,CASSPEGGSDGKLFF
TRBJ1-2,TRBD1,-,TRBV28,TGTGCCAGCAGTTTAGGTCTGGGAGCAGGGGGCACCTTC,CASSLGLGAGGTF
TRBJ1-6,TRBD1,-,TRBV6-4,TGTGCCAGCACCAAGGAGGCCGACAGGGTCGGATCACCCCTCCACTTT,CASTKEADRVGSPLHF
TRBJ2-1,TRBD2,-,TRBV5-8,TGTGCCAGCAGGGCCAGCGGGAGGGCCACCTACAATGAGCAGTTCTTC,CASRASGRATYNEQFF
TRBJ2-1,-,few,TRBV27,TGTGCCAGCAGCGTTACAGGAAGTTGGGGCGCCTACAATGAGCAGTTCTTC,CASSVTGSWGAYNEQFF
TRBJ2-3,TRBD2,-,TRBV3-1,TGTGCCAGCAGCGCAGCTAGCGGGGCAGGGGATACGCAGTATTTT,CASSAASGAGDTQYF
TRBJ2-2,-,-,TRBV15,TGTGCCACCGAACAGACGAACACCGGGGAGCTGTTTTTT,CATEQTNTGELFF
TRBJ2-5,TRBD1,-,TRBV20-1,TGCAGTGCTAGAGAACTCGGACAGGGAGAGACCCAGTACTTC,CSARELGQGETQYF
TRBJ2-3,TRBD2,-,TRBV7-6,TGTGCCAGCACCTTTAGCGGGAGTGGAGCAGATACGCAGTATTTT,CASTFSGSGADTQYF
TRBJ2-1,TRBD1,-,TRBV7-8,TGTGCCAGCAGCTCAGGGGACAGCTACAAGGAGCAGTTCTTC,CASSSGDSYKEQFF
TRBJ2-3,-,-,TRBV6-4,TGTGCCAGCAGTGACACACGAATTCGATGGGTAATGGCGGATACGCAGTATTTT,CASSDTRIRWVMADTQYF
TRBJ2-7,-,-,TRBV7-6,TGTGCCAGCAGCTTGTTGTCGGGGGCTAGGAACGAGCAGTACTTC,CASSLLSGARNEQYF
TRBJ2-5,-,-,TRBV10-3,TGTGCCATCACTATCGGGGGGACCCAGTACTTC,CAITIGGTQYF
TRBJ1-1,-,-,TRBV5-1,TGCGCCAGCAGCTTGGGGGGGGTCGAAGCTTTCTTT,CASSLGGVEAFF
TRBJ2-7,TRBD2,-,TRBV11-2,TGTGCCAGCAGCTCACTTAGCGGGTTCTCCTACGAGCAGTACTTC,CASSSLSGFSYEQYF
TRBJ2-4,-,few,TRBV20-1,TGCAGTGCCCCTTCTACAAAATTAGCCAAAAACATTCAGTACTTC,CSAPSTKLAKNIQYF
TRBJ2-7,-,-,TRBV21-1,TGTGCCAGCAGGCCCCGAGGTCGACTAGCGGACTACGAGCAGTACTTC,CASRPRGRLADYEQYF
TRBJ2-1,TRBD1,once,TRBV7-9,TGTGCCAGCCAGCTTATGCAGGGGGATGGCTACAATGAGCAGTTCTTC,CASQLMQGDGYNEQFF
TRBJ1-4,-,few,TRBV27,TGTGCCAGCAGTTCACACTCACGTGCAACTAATGAAAAACTGTTTTTT,CASSSHSRATNEKLFF